The present entry profiles one TCR beta chain with its context. Its antigen remains unidentified. All trial patients relapsed after autologous stem cell transplantation. Negative selection with magnetic separation was used to purify CD4+ T cells from thawed PBMCs. Complete response, partial response or progressive disease made up the best responses. The source of the sample is a study of PD-1 blockade in classical Hodgkin lymphoma. This table comes from immunoSEQ multiplex PCR, and its TCRdb copy is limited to in-frame clones, with some not included. The table has around 23,000 clones, over 80% seen once. CDR1 and CDR2 (germline): MNHEY, SMNVEV (reference sequence). Trimming shortened V by 6 bases and J by 6 bases, and 15 bases separated the two germline ends. The CDR3 has 13 residues. Findings of the study overall: Newly diagnosed patients had baseline TCR diversity that was reportedly lower than that of healthy donors. Significantly greater TCR diversity emerged by C4D1 in CD4+ cells but not CD8+ cells.

This rearrangement joins TRBV27 to TRBJ2-7, with D possibly being TRBD2 (6 bases). The sample was CD4+ T cells from blood, taken at baseline. This receptor was identified in a human donor with classical Hodgkin lymphoma. The CDR3 spells CASSTLRDSEQYF. The CDR3 region has the DNA TGTGCCAGCAGCACGCTACGGGACTCCGAGCAGTACTTC.